One sample yielded the 23 T cell receptor beta chains listed below, sequenced in a study of shared T cell receptors in the human thymus. Clones were sequenced by immunoSEQ multiplex PCR, and TCRdb holds only the in-frame ones, with some missing. The repertoire holds some 700,000 clones, with 88% as singletons. These data also formed part of another study, on human thymus T cells.

Sequencing was performed on thymocytes. The receptors were sampled from a boy under three years old with a congenital heart defect.

On this clone itself: Lacking the conserved final phenylalanine or tryptophan, this CDR3 likely reflects a read error. The DNA is omitted, as the CDR3 cannot be located on it reliably, and the CDR3 follows TCRdb's listing. The rearrangement joins TRBV5-6 to TRBJ2-7; the table's D call, TRBD2, was not checked against the DNA. CDR1 and CDR2 from the germline V gene are SGHDT and YYEEEE. Termini included, the CDR3 measures 11 amino acids. This CDR3 is CASSLAGDSSC.

V is TRBV5-1 and J is TRBJ1-1; no clear D. Germline V gene sequence: CDR1 SGHRS, CDR2 YFSETQ. The ends were cut back, 4 bases at V and 0 bases at J, with 10 bases in the middle. The CDR3 sequence is 14 residues long. In nucleotides, the CDR3 is TGCGCCAGCAGCCTGGGAGACATGAACACTGAAGCTTTCTTT. The encoded protein is CASSLGDMNTEAFF.

The V and J genes are TRBV10-1 and TRBJ2-3; tentatively, D is TRBD1 (5 bases). The CDR3 spans 17 residues. Germline V lookup: CDR1 WNHNN, CDR2 SYGVQD (reference sequence). V lost 6 bases to trimming and J lost 0 bases, with 19 bases between them. The CDR3 nucleotides are TGCGCCAGCAGAGCTTCCGACAGAGAGCTTAGCACAGATACGCAGTATTTT. Amino acid sequence: CASRASDRELSTDTQYF.

The chain couples TRBV2 to TRBJ1-2; D gene unclear. CDR1 is SNHLY and CDR2 is FYNNEI in the germline V gene. The CDR3 has 11 residues. The CDR3 protein is CDFKGSYGYTF. The CDR3 DNA reads TGTGACTTTAAAGGGAGCTATGGCTACACCTTC.

The rearrangement uses TRBV4-2 and TRBJ2-4, with 12 positions matching TRBD2. After removal of 4 bases from V and 1 base from J, the junction contained 8 bases not matched to a gene. Germline loops: CDR1 LGHNA, CDR2 YNFKEQ. This CDR3 has 18 residues. CDR3 region: CASSLRLAGDLAKNIQYF. The CDR3 DNA reads as TGTGCCAGCAGCCTACGACTAGCGGGAGACCTTGCCAAAAACATTCAGTACTTC.

This rearrangement joins TRBV2 to TRBJ2-3, with TRBD1 as a possible D gene (6 bases). The CDR3 has 19 residues. V was pared by 8 bases and J by 0 bases, with 27 bases between. Germline CDR1 SNHLY, CDR2 FYNNEI. The CDR3 sequence: CASEGGGSHRWGSTDTQYF. In DNA, the CDR3 is TGTGCCAGCGAAGGGGGTGGGTCCCATAGGTGGGGAAGCACAGATACGCAGTATTTT.

This chain connects TRBV12-5 to TRBJ2-2; TRBD2 agrees at 12 bases. The CDR3 is made up of 16 amino acids. Germline-derived CDR1 and CDR2 are LGHNT and FRNRAP. The V segment lost 6 bases and the J segment 1 base; nucleotides outside the gene matches: 3. In DNA, the CDR3 is TGTGCTAGTGGCGAGGGACTAGCGGGGAACACCGGGGAGCTGTTTTTT. Residues: CASGEGLAGNTGELFF.

V gene TRBV27 combines with J gene TRBJ2-7; 7 bases are shared with TRBD2. The CDR3 runs 10 residues. CDR1 is MNHEY, CDR2 SMNVEV, per germline (reference sequence). After removal of 8 bases from V and 5 bases from J, the junction contained 0 bases not matched to a gene. As DNA, the CDR3 is TGTGCCAGCGGGAGGGACGAGCAGTACTTC. As protein: CASGRDEQYF.

The chain carries TRBV27 and TRBJ2-5; 9 bases are a match to TRBD2. This CDR3 has 16 residues. Germline-derived CDR1 and CDR2 are MNHEY and SMNVEV (reference sequence). The V segment lost 1 base and the J segment 3 bases; nucleotides outside the gene matches: 6. The CDR3 protein is CASSLWAGGTKETQYF. The CDR3 DNA reads as TGTGCCAGCAGTTTATGGGCGGGAGGGACCAAAGAGACCCAGTACTTC.

V is TRBV6-5 and J is TRBJ2-3, with D possibly TRBD1 on 6 matching bases. Deletions cut 4 bases from V and 2 bases from J, with 13 bases between. Germline V lookup: CDR1 MNHEY, CDR2 SVGAGI. The CDR3 runs to 15 residues. The CDR3 sequence is CASSSNRAPTDTQYF. The DNA of the CDR3 is TGTGCCAGCAGTTCAAACAGGGCTCCCACAGATACGCAGTATTTT.

The chain has TRBV6-6 and TRBJ2-1, with D possibly being TRBD2 (6 bases). The CDR3 runs 15 residues. Germline V gives CDR1 MNHNY, CDR2 SVGAGI (reference sequence). V was trimmed by 7 bases and J by 6 bases, leaving 19 bases between them. CDR3 nucleotides: TGTGCCAGCACCCAAAGTGGCGGGGCAAGCAATGAGCAGTTCTTC. It encodes CASTQSGGASNEQFF.

This clone was seen just once. This rearrangement joins TRBV14 to TRBJ2-7; the match to TRBD2 covers 8 bases. Germline lookup yields CDR1 SGHDN and CDR2 FVKESK. The ends lost 8 bases at V and 1 base at J; junction bases unmatched: 4. The CDR3 is made up of 13 amino acids. CDR3 residues: CASELAGSYEQYF. The CDR3, as DNA: TGTGCCAGCGAATTAGCGGGGTCCTACGAGCAGTACTTC.

The chain couples TRBV9 to TRBJ2-7; 8 bases are shared with TRBD2. In germline, CDR1 is SGDLS, CDR2 YYNGEE. The CDR3 covers 10 residues. CDR3 nucleotide sequence: TGTGCCAGCAGCGAACGGACTAGCATGGTC. Protein product: CASSERTSMV.

The V call is TRBV11-3, the J call TRBJ1-1; D gene uncertain. Trimming took 4 bases from V and 3 from J, leaving 15 bases between them. This CDR3 comprises 15 residues. Germline V CDR1 and CDR2: SGHNT, YENEEA. The CDR3 sequence is CASSSRSGKDTEAFF. In DNA, the CDR3 is TGTGCCAGCAGCTCCAGATCCGGGAAGGACACTGAAGCTTTCTTT.

The rearrangement links TRBV13 to TRBJ1-2; 7 bases are a match to TRBD1. CDR1 and CDR2 (germline): PRHDT, FYEKMQ (reference sequence). Unmatched junction bases numbered 4, after V lost 5 bases and J lost 4 bases. The CDR3 has 13 amino acids. The CDR3 reads CASSLQGPYGYTF. The CDR3 region has the DNA TGTGCCAGCAGCCTACAGGGGCCCTATGGCTACACCTTC. Combining the CDR3 with reference TRBV13 and TRBJ1-2 gives the whole variable domain AAGVIQSPRHLIKEKRETATLKCYPIPRHDTVYWYQQGPGQDPQFLISFYEKMQSDKGSIPDRFSAQQFSDYHSELNMSSLELGDSALYFCASSLQGPYGYTFGSGTRLTVV.

V and J are TRBV7-2 and TRBJ2-7; 8 positions match TRBD2. The J segment lost 0 bases and the V segment lost 4 bases, leaving 8 bases of the junction unmatched. Germline CDR1 and CDR2: SGHTA and FQGNSA. The CDR3 is 16 amino acids. The CDR3 DNA follows: TGTGCCAGCAGCTCACCAGCGGGAGCCTCCTCCTACGAGCAGTACTTC. Translation gives CASSSPAGASSYEQYF.

As DNA, the CDR3 is TGTGCCAGCAGGGGGGGGGTCGAAGCATACAATGAGCAGTTCTTC. Protein: CASRGGVEAYNEQFF. The chain joins TRBV25-1 to TRBJ2-1, with 7 positions matching TRBD2. Germline CDR1 reads MGHDK; CDR2 reads SYGVNS. The V and J ends lost 6 bases and 4 bases, in that order; junction bases with no gene match: 9. The CDR3 is 15 residues long.

V is TRBV15 and J is TRBJ2-7; D is possibly TRBD2 (5 bases). Germline V gene lookup returns CDR1 LNHNV and CDR2 YYDKDF (reference sequence). Trimming pared 2 bases from V and 6 bases from J, leaving 20 bases between. The CDR3 consists of 16 residues. CDR3 DNA sequence: TGTGCCACCAGCAGATCTGGACTGGATATAGGTCGCGAGCAGTACTTC. Protein sequence: CATSRSGLDIGREQYF.

V and J are TRBV14 and TRBJ1-1; a weak D match, TRBD1 (6 bases). This CDR3 has 16 residues. V dropped 3 bases and J dropped 4 bases, with 18 bases sitting between them. Germline CDR1 is SGHDN and CDR2 is FVKESK. CDR3 protein: CASSHHYPGQLTEAFF. The CDR3 DNA sequence: TGTGCCAGCAGCCACCACTACCCGGGACAACTCACTGAAGCTTTCTTT.

The chain employs TRBV28 and TRBJ1-3; the D gene is possibly TRBD1 (6 bases). Germline-derived CDR1 and CDR2 are MDHEN and SYDVKM. Trimming took off 1 base at V and 1 base at J, with 8 bases between the two ends. The CDR3 has 15 residues. The CDR3 reads CASSLFRGSGNTIYF. The DNA of the CDR3 is TGTGCCAGCAGTTTATTCAGGGGATCTGGAAACACCATATATTTT. The variable domain in full, completed from reference TRBV28 and TRBJ1-3, reads DVKVTQSSRYLVKRTGEKVFLECVQDMDHENMFWYRQDPGLGLRLIYFSYDVKMKEKGDIPEGYSVSREKKERFSLILESASTNQTSMYLCASSLFRGSGNTIYFGEGSWLTVV.

The chain carries TRBV19 and TRBJ2-6; 9 bases are a match to TRBD2. V lost 5 bases, J lost 2 bases, and 10 bases stayed unmatched. CDR3 length equals 18 residues. Germline CDR1 LNHDA, CDR2 SQIVND (reference sequence). For the CDR3, the DNA is TGTGCCAGTAGTGGCGGGAGGGCCTTAGTTCCTGGGGCCAACGTCCTGACTTTC. It translates to CASSGGRALVPGANVLTF.

The rearrangement uses TRBV5-6 and TRBJ2-7; D is unclear. The V gene's germline CDR1 is SGHDT and CDR2 YYEEEE. Trimming took 0 bases from V and 5 from J, leaving 12 bases between them. The CDR3 is 14 residues long. As DNA, the CDR3 is TGTGCCAGCAGCTTGGACGGAGTCACAAACGAGCAGTACTTC. It is translated as CASSLDGVTNEQYF.

The rearrangement uses TRBV7-9 and TRBJ2-7, with 8 nucleotides matching TRBD2. The CDR3 contains 16 residues. Germline V gene sequence: CDR1 SEHNR, CDR2 FQNEAQ (reference sequence). V was clipped by 4 bases and J by 3 bases; unmatched bases: 11. CDR3 coding DNA: TGTGCCAGCAGCTCCCCGGGGGGGCACCCCTTCTACGAGCAGTACTTC. Its translation: CASSSPGGHPFYEQYF.